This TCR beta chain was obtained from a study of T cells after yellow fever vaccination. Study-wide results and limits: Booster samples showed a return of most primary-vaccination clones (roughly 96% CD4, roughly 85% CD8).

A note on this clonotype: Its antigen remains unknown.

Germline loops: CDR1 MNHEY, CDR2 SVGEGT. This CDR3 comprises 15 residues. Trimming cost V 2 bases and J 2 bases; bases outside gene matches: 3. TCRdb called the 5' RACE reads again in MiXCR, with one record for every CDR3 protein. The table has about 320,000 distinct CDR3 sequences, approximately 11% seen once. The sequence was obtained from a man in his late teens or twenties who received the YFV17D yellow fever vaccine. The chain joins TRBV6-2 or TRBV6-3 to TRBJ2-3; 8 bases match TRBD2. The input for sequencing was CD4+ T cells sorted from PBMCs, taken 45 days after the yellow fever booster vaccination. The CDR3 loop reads CASSYGTRSTDTQYF. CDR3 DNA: TGTGCCAGCAGTTACGGGACTAGATCCACAGATACGCAGTATTTT.